This is a list of T cell receptor beta chains from one sample in a study of blood T cell repertoires in COVID-19. Some clones are missing from TCRdb's copy, which holds only in-frame ones; the method was immunoSEQ multiplex PCR. The table includes about 330,000 clones, approximately 86% detected once. The specimen sequenced was peripheral blood. The source of these receptors is a man younger than 40 with COVID-19, enrolled during active disease. CDR3s include the opening cysteine and the closing phenylalanine or tryptophan. D genes are given only for firm matches. Expanded clones are given a class, and other clones once, few, many or no size at all.

clone size	D gene	V gene	CDR3 length	J gene	CDR3 DNA	CDR3 protein
.	TRBD1	TRBV5-1	16	TRBJ1-2	TGCGCCAGCAGCTCTGATGAAAAGACAGGGGGGTCAGGCTACACCTTC	CASSSDEKTGGSGYTF
.	TRBD2	TRBV5-1	15	TRBJ2-1	TGCGCCAGCAGCTCCTACGGCGGGAGTGGGAATGAGCAGTTCTTC	CASSSYGGSGNEQFF
once	TRBD1	TRBV7-3	18	TRBJ2-6	TGTGCCAGCAGCTTACCGGGACAGGGATTCCCTGGGGCCAACGTCCTGACTTTC	CASSLPGQGFPGANVLTF
many	.	TRBV5-1	14	TRBJ1-1	TGCGCCAGCAGCGCCGAGGTCGTACAAGGTGAAGCTTTCTTT	CASSAEVVQGEAFF
.	TRBD1	TRBV24-1	13	TRBJ2-7	TGTGCCACCAGTGACCCCGGGACAGGGAATATTCGGTTC	CATSDPGTGNIRF
.	.	TRBV7-2	17	TRBJ2-5	TGTGCCAGCAGCCTACAACCCCTTTTAGCGGCCCAAGAGACCCAGTACTTC	CASSLQPLLAAQETQYF
.	TRBD2	TRBV6-5	13	TRBJ2-5	TGTGCCAGCAGAGCGGGGGGGCCCGGGGCCCAGTACTTC	CASRAGGPGAQYF
.	.	TRBV18	15	TRBJ1-1	TGTGCCAGCTCACCACGGTGGACAGCGAACACTGAAGCTTTCTTT	CASSPRWTANTEAFF
.	.	TRBV5-1	18	TRBJ2-1	TGCGCCAGCAGCTTGATCCCCCCCGGGACTGGAGCCTACAATGAGCAGTTCTTC	CASSLIPPGTGAYNEQFF
.	.	TRBV19	14	TRBJ1-2	TGTGCCAGTAGTATCGGGATAGGGAACTATGGCTACACCTTC	CASSIGIGNYGYTF
.	.	TRBV19	16	TRBJ2-7	TGTGCCAGTAGTACTACCCCTGGCGGGCCCTCCTACGAGCAGTACTTC	CASSTTPGGPSYEQYF